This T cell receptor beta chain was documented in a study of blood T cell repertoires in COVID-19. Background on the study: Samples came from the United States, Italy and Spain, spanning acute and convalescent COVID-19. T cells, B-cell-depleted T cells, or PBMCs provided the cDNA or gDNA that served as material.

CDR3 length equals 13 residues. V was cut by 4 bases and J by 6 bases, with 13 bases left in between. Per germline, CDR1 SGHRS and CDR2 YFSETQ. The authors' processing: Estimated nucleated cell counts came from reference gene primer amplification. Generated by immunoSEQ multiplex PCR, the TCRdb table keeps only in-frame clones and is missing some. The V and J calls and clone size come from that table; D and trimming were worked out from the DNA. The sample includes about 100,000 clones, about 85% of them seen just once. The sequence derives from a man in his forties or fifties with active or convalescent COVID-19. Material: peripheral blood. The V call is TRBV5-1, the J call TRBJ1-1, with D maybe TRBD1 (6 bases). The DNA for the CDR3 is TGCGCCAGCAGCACCGACAGGCAAGCTGAAGCTTTCTTT. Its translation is CASSTDRQAEAFF.